The 15 T cell receptor beta chains below were found in one sample sequenced in a study of cytomegalovirus exposure and HLA in healthy donors. In the PCR, 60 Vbeta and 13 Jbeta primers were used. Method: immunoSEQ multiplex PCR; TCRdb's copy keeps in-frame clones and lacks some. The data show some 220,000 clones, approximately 78% seen once. Sequencing was done on a sample of PBMCs. Source of these receptors: a boy younger than 18 in good health and CMV-seronegative.

The chain links TRBV4-1 to TRBJ2-5; TRBD2 matches 7 bases. Germline V gene sequence: CDR1 MGHRA, CDR2 YSYEKL. The V segment lost 4 bases and the J segment 2 bases; nucleotides outside the gene matches: 4. There are 14 residues in the CDR3. This chain's CDR3 is CASSPFGGQETQYF. The CDR3 DNA is TGCGCCAGCAGCCCTTTCGGGGGGCAAGAGACCCAGTACTTC.

The chain recombines TRBV9 with TRBJ2-7; TRBD1 aligns across 9 bases. CDR3 length: 15 amino acids. J gave up 3 bases and V 0 bases, and 4 bases lay outside the gene matches. CDR1 SGDLS and CDR2 YYNGEE come from the germline V gene. The CDR3 DNA reads TGTGCCAGCAGCGTAGCTTCGGGACAGGGCTACGAGCAGTACTTC. Translation gives CASSVASGQGYEQYF.

This rearrangement joins TRBV29-1 to TRBJ1-2; TRBD1 agrees at 8 bases. V trimming: 8 bases; J trimming: 2 bases; junction bases outside the gene matches: 4. Germline values: CDR1 SQVTM, CDR2 ANQGSEA. The CDR3 extends over 12 amino acids. The CDR3 DNA is TGCAGCTTTCAGGGGGCAAACTATGGCTACACCTTC. It encodes CSFQGANYGYTF. The full variable domain, completed using reference TRBV29-1 and TRBJ1-2, is SAVISQKPSRDICQRGTSLTIQCQVDSQVTMMFWYRQQPGQSLTLIATANQGSEATYESGFVIDKFPISRPNLTFSTLTVSNMSPEDSSIYLCSFQGANYGYTFGSGTRLTVV.

This chain uses TRBV4-1 with TRBJ2-7; 8 bases line up with TRBD1. The CDR3 has 15 residues. Germline assignment: CDR1 MGHRA and CDR2 YSYEKL. Trimming at V came to 1 base and at J to 6 bases, leaving 8 bases not matched to a gene. Here the CDR3 reads CASSQVGDRTPEQYF. Written as DNA, the CDR3 is TGCGCCAGCAGCCAAGTTGGGGACAGGACCCCCGAGCAGTACTTC.

This clone was counted a few times. The rearrangement links TRBV5-8 to TRBJ2-3, with 9 nucleotides matching TRBD2. Germline values: CDR1 SGHTS, CDR2 YDEGEE. Trimming cost V 2 bases and J 3 bases; bases outside gene matches: 7. The CDR3 runs 16 residues. The CDR3 sequence is CASSLMGLAGTDTQYF. DNA of the CDR3: TGTGCCAGCAGCTTAATGGGACTAGCTGGTACAGATACGCAGTATTTT. The variable domain in full, completed from reference TRBV5-8 and TRBJ2-3, reads EAGVTQSPTHLIKTRGQQATLRCSPISGHTSVYWYQQALGLGLQFLLWYDEGEERNRGNFPPRFSGRQFPNYSSELNVNALELEDSALYLCASSLMGLAGTDTQYFGPGTRLTVL.

This clone has a handful of counts. The V gene is TRBV5-1, the J gene TRBJ2-2; 11 bases agree with TRBD2. With V trimmed by 7 bases and J by 5 bases, 7 bases remained unmatched. CDR3 length equals 15 residues. The germline CDR1 and CDR2 sequences are SGHRS and YFSETQ. The CDR3 nucleotides are TGCGCCAGCGAGAGACTAGCGGGAATGACCGGGGAGCTGTTTTTT. Protein: CASERLAGMTGELFF.

This chain joins TRBV7-9 and TRBJ2-5; D gene unclear. Trimming removed 5 bases at V and 4 bases at J, with 5 bases between. The CDR3 has 11 amino acids. Per germline, CDR1 SEHNR and CDR2 FQNEAQ (reference sequence). For the CDR3, the DNA is TGTGCCAGCAGCGCCGGAGAGACCCAGTACTTC. Translated, it gives CASSAGETQYF. Looking up the rest from reference TRBV7-9 and TRBJ2-5 gives the full variable domain: DTGVSQNPRHKITKRGQNVTFRCDPISEHNRLYWYRQTLGQGPEFLTYFQNEAQLEKSRLLSDRFSAERPKGSFSTLEIQRTEQGDSAMYLCASSAGETQYFGPGTRLLVL.

The chain links TRBV5-1 to TRBJ2-7; TRBD2 matches at 7 bases. There are 14 residues in the CDR3. Germline V CDR1 and CDR2: SGHRS, YFSETQ. The J segment lost 5 bases and the V segment lost 3 bases, leaving 8 bases of the junction unmatched. CDR3 in amino acids: CASSYGLVPDEQYF. CDR3 DNA sequence: TGCGCCAGCAGCTACGGACTAGTGCCTGACGAGCAGTACTTC.

This clone appeared a few times. This chain joins TRBV27 and TRBJ1-2, with 7 bases aligning to TRBD1. V lost 6 bases and J lost 4; bases outside the gene matches: 14. Germline V gene sequence: CDR1 MNHEY, CDR2 SMNVEV (reference sequence). This CDR3 comprises 16 residues. Here the CDR3 reads CASSLGGESLIYGYTF. DNA of the CDR3: TGTGCCAGCAGCCTAGGGGGCGAATCCCTAATCTATGGCTACACCTTC.

The chain has TRBV15 and TRBJ2-3; TRBD2 aligns across 15 bases. CDR3 length: 18 residues. Trimming removed 0 bases from V and 2 bases from J; junction bases left unmatched: 3. From germline, CDR1 is LNHNV and CDR2 YYDKDF (reference sequence). CDR3 bases: TGTGCCACCAGCAGAGAAGGGACTAGCGGGAGGCCCACAGATACGCAGTATTTT. This encodes CATSREGTSGRPTDTQYF.

Remarks on this clone: One junction end does not reproduce the germline sequence, and a read error may be involved. J is TRBJ1-1 and V is TRBV9; TRBD1 matches at 10 bases. This CDR3 has 16 residues. The germline V gene encodes CDR1 SGDLS and CDR2 YYNGEE. CDR3 sequence reads: CASSGEPGQGNTKAFF. CDR3 bases: TGTGCCAGCAGCGGGGAGCCGGGACAGGGGAACACTAAAGCTTTCTTT.

V usage is TRBV29-1 and J usage is TRBJ2-7; D is undetermined. Trimming stripped 2 bases from V and 5 bases from J, with 10 bases between. Germline CDR1 and CDR2: SQVTM and ANQGSEA. This CDR3 comprises 12 residues. For the CDR3, the DNA is TGCAGCGTTGAATCTCTGAGTCACGAGCAGTACTTC. Protein product: CSVESLSHEQYF.

J is TRBJ2-2 and V is TRBV27, with D hard to call. The CDR3 consists of 16 residues. Germline V gene lookup returns CDR1 MNHEY and CDR2 SMNVEV (reference sequence). V gave up 3 bases and J gave up 5 bases, with 16 bases separating them. CDR3 region: CASSLNDRLVTGELFF. The CDR3 bases are TGTGCCAGCAGTTTGAATGATCGGTTAGTTACCGGGGAGCTGTTTTTT.

This chain connects TRBV27 to TRBJ2-2, with 13 bases identical to TRBD2. Trimming cost V 3 bases and J 5 bases; bases outside gene matches: 6. Germline V lookup: CDR1 MNHEY, CDR2 SMNVEV (reference sequence). The CDR3 extends over 17 amino acids. The CDR3 region is CASSFGLAGVRTGELFF. The CDR3, as DNA: TGTGCCAGCAGTTTTGGACTAGCGGGAGTACGGACCGGGGAGCTGTTTTTT.

This rearrangement joins TRBV5-8 to TRBJ1-3, with a possible D match to TRBD1 (6 bases). V dropped 4 bases and J dropped 0 bases, with 11 bases sitting between them. Germline V gene lookup returns CDR1 SGHTS and CDR2 YDEGEE. The CDR3 is made up of 15 amino acids. Here the CDR3 DNA reads TGTGCCAGCAGCGTAGGACAGCTCTCTGGAAACACCATATATTTT. Its protein is CASSVGQLSGNTIYF.